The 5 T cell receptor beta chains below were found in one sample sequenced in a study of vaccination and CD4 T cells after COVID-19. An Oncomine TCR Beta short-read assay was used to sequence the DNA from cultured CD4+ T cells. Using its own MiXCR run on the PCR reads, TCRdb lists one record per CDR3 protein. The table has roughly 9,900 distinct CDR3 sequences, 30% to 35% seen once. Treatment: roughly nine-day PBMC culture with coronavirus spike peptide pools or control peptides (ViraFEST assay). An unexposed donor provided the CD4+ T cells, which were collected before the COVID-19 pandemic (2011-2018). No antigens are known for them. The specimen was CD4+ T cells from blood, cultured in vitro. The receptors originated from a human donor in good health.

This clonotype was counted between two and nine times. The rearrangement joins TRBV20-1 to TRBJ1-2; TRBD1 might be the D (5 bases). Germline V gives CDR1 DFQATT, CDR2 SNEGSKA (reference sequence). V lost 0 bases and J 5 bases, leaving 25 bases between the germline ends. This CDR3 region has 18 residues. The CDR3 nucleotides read TGCAGTGCTAGAGATTGGGGGGACTTGGCTTTGGTTAAGTATGGCTACACCTTC. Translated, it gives CSARDWGDLALVKYGYTF.

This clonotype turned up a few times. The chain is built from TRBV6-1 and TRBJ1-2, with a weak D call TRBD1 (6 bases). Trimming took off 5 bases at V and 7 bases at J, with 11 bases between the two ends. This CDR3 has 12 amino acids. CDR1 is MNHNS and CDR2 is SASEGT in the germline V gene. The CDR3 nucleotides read TGTGCCAGCAGTCCCGACAGGTTTGGCTACACCTTC. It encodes CASSPDRFGYTF.

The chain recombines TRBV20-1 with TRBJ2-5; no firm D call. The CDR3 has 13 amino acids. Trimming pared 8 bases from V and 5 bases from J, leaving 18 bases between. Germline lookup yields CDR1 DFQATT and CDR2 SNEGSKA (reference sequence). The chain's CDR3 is CSSDGTYRETQYF. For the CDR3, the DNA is TGCAGTTCCGACGGAACCTACCGGGAGACCCAGTACTTC.

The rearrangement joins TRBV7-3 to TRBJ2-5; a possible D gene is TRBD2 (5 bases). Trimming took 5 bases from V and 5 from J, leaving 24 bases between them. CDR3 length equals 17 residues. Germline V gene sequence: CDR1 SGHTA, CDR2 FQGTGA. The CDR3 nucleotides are TGTGCCAGCAGCCCCAAACGCCAGGACTTAATGGGGGAGACCCAGTACTTC. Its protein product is CASSPKRQDLMGETQYF.

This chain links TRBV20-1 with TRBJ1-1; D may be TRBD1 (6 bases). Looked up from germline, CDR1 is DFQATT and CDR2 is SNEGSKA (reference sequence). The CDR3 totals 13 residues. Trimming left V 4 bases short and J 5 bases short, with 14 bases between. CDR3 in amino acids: CSAKQGEETEAFF. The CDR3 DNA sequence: TGCAGTGCTAAACAGGGCGAGGAGACTGAAGCTTTCTTT.